This TCR beta chain originates from a study of metastatic and nonmetastatic thyroid tumors. Study-level background: Blood and tumor or nodule tissue repertoires from malignant and benign thyroid patients were compared.

Germline CDR1 reads MNHNS; CDR2 reads SASEGT. With 6 bases clipped from V and 3 bases from J, the junction kept 8 bases outside the gene matches. The CDR3 covers 16 residues. Study results and caveats: Significantly higher TCR beta diversity was reportedly seen in malignant thyroid tumors than benign nodules, in blood and tumor.

Original analysis: CDR3 was compared across clinicopathological groups, and the resulting differences were used to build a distant-metastasis classifier for papillary thyroid cancer. MiXCR was used by TCRdb to re-call the PCR reads. These V and J calls rely on TCRdb rather than the paper's analysis. There are about 53,000 clones in the sample; around 20% occur only once, and roughly 4.2% lies in the top ten. No treatment of any kind had been given to any patient before thyroid surgery. This clone was found many times. Its antigen remains unknown. The clonotype comes from a female donor with papillary thyroid cancer or a benign thyroid nodule (not recorded which). Some clones in this sample may be carry-over from other donors' samples. The rearrangement links TRBV6-1 to TRBJ1-5; 10 bases are shared with TRBD1. The sample was blood. The CDR3 loop reads CASRAGGQGDNQPQHF. The CDR3 coding sequence is TGTGCCAGCAGGGCAGGAGGACAGGGGGACAATCAGCCCCAGCATTTT.